Listed here is a single T cell receptor beta chain. The antigen remains unidentified. Trimming pared 1 base from V and 1 base from J, leaving 26 bases between. Germline CDR1 LNHDA, CDR2 SQIVND (reference sequence). This CDR3 is built from 20 residues. These data are taken from a study of T cells and Merkel cell carcinoma outcomes. Study-level points and caveats: Merkel cell carcinoma outcomes were reportedly predicted by repertoire and T-cell density.

TCRdb keeps only in-frame clones here, not all; method: immunoSEQ multiplex PCR. The sample includes 15,000 to 17,000 clones, roughly 79% of them seen just once. V gene TRBV19 combines with J gene TRBJ2-7; maybe TRBD2 (5 bases). What was sequenced was tumor tissue from Merkel cell carcinoma. The origin of this receptor is a human donor with Merkel cell carcinoma. The CDR3: CASSIAPGSKNAPASYEQYF. CDR3 in DNA: TGTGCCAGTAGTATAGCCCCGGGAAGCAAGAACGCCCCAGCTTCCTACGAGCAGTACTTC.